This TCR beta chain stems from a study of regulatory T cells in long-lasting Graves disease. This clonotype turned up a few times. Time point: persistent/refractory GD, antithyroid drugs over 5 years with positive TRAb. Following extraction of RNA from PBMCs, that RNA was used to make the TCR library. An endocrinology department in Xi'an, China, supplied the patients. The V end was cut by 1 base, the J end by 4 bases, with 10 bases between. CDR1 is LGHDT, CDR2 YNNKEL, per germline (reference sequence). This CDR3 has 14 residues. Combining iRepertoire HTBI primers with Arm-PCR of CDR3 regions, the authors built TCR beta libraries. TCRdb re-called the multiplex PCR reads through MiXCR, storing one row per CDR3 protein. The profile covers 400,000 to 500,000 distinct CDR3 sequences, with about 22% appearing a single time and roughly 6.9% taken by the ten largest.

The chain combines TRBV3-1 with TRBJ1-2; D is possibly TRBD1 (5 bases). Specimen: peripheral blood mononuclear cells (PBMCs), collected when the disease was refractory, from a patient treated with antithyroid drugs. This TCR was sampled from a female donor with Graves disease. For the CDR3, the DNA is TGTGCCAGCAGCCAAGGGGACGGAGCCTATGGCTACACCTTC. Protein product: CASSQGDGAYGYTF.